Listed below are T cell receptor beta chains from one sample, sequenced in a study of T cell responses to AZD1222 COVID-19 vaccine. Repertoires were generated with immunoSEQ multiplex PCR, while TCRdb's copy carries only in-frame clones and drops some. Of 98,000 or so clones detected, more than 70% appear once; the ten largest clones hold 3.1%. This material consisted of peripheral blood, taken on day 0 of MenACWY control vaccination. These receptors were collected from an adult in good health. The CDR3 runs from the conserved cysteine through the conserved F or W. Each record gives: CDR3 protein, CDR3 DNA, V gene, clone size, J gene, D gene. A D gene is named only where the DNA matches it firmly. The listing skips clone size in some rows; elsewhere it reads once, few, many or a size class.

CDR3: CASSELVQGNYGYTF
DNA: TGTGCCAGCAGTGAATTAGTACAGGGGAACTATGGCTACACCTTC
V: TRBV6-1
size: .
J: TRBJ1-2
D: TRBD1

CDR3: CASSYSTGSNEQYF
DNA: TGTGCCAGCAGTTACTCAACAGGTTCCAACGAGCAGTACTTC
V: TRBV6-5
size: once
J: TRBJ2-7
D: .

CDR3: CASFSPMSDTEAFF
DNA: TGTGCCAGCTTTTCTCCAATGAGTGACACTGAAGCTTTCTTT
V: TRBV6-5
size: .
J: TRBJ1-1
D: .

CDR3: CASSEARKGNNEQFF
DNA: TGTGCCAGCAGTGAGGCTAGGAAGGGGAACAATGAGCAGTTCTTC
V: TRBV25-1
size: .
J: TRBJ2-1
D: .

CDR3: CASSLRTTGNTIYF
DNA: TGTGCCAGCAGTTTAAGGACAACTGGAAACACCATATATTTT
V: TRBV28
size: .
J: TRBJ1-3
D: .

CDR3: CASSPTGQGANQPQHF
DNA: TGTGCCAGCTCACCAACGGGACAGGGGGCAAATCAGCCCCAGCATTTT
V: TRBV18
size: .
J: TRBJ1-5
D: TRBD1

CDR3: CASSLSGREAFF
DNA: TGTGCCAGCAGTTTATCAGGGCGTGAAGCTTTCTTT
V: TRBV28
size: .
J: TRBJ1-1
D: .

CDR3: CASAEVLTETQYF
DNA: TGTGCCAGCGCTGAGGTCCTCACGGAGACCCAGTACTTC
V: TRBV2
size: once
J: TRBJ2-5
D: .

CDR3: CASRLEGPLHF
DNA: TGTGCCAGCAGGTTAGAGGGCCCCCTCCACTTT
V: TRBV12-3/TRBV12-4
size: .
J: TRBJ1-6
D: .

CDR3: CASSTTAPIYTF
DNA: TGTGCCAGCAGTACGACAGCGCCTATCTACACCTTC
V: TRBV6-2/TRBV6-3
size: .
J: TRBJ1-2
D: .

CDR3: CASSQESGGPGEVYEQYF
DNA: TGCGCCAGCAGCCAAGAGAGCGGGGGGCCCGGGGAGGTCTACGAGCAGTACTTC
V: TRBV4-1
size: .
J: TRBJ2-7
D: TRBD2

CDR3: CASSSGALTGELFF
DNA: TGTGCCAGCAGTTCGGGGGCCCTCACCGGGGAGCTGTTTTTT
V: TRBV6-5
size: .
J: TRBJ2-2
D: .

CDR3: CASTPRKVNYGYTF
DNA: TGTGCCAGCACCCCAAGGAAGGTTAACTATGGCTACACCTTC
V: TRBV6-5
size: .
J: TRBJ1-2
D: .

CDR3: CASSELVLGTVTYEQYF
DNA: TGTGCCAGCAGTGAGTTGGTCTTAGGGACAGTTACCTACGAGCAGTACTTC
V: TRBV6-1
size: .
J: TRBJ2-7
D: TRBD1

CDR3: CASSPTGEETQYF
DNA: TGCGCCAGCAGTCCCACAGGGGAAGAGACCCAGTACTTC
V: TRBV10-2
size: .
J: TRBJ2-5
D: TRBD1

CDR3: CASSYTTGPNEKLFF
DNA: TGTGCCAGCAGTTATACGACAGGCCCTAATGAAAAACTGTTTTTT
V: TRBV6-5
size: once
J: TRBJ1-4
D: .

CDR3: CAWSVRPSRDNSPLHF
DNA: TGTGCCTGGAGTGTACGTCCGAGTAGAGATAATTCACCCCTCCACTTT
V: TRBV30
size: once
J: TRBJ1-6
D: .

CDR3: CASRGQTNTGELFF
DNA: TGTGCCAGCAGGGGACAGACGAACACCGGGGAGCTGTTTTTT
V: TRBV2
size: .
J: TRBJ2-2
D: TRBD1

CDR3: CASSLGPQGARVDTQYF
DNA: TGTGCCAGCAGCTTAGGACCACAGGGGGCGCGGGTAGATACGCAGTATTTT
V: TRBV11-2
size: .
J: TRBJ2-3
D: TRBD1

CDR3: CASSSEGLAVSSYEQYF
DNA: TGTGCCAGCAGCTCAGAGGGACTAGCGGTGAGCTCCTACGAGCAGTACTTC
V: TRBV7-2
size: .
J: TRBJ2-7
D: TRBD2

CDR3: CASSLGALAGGQDTQYF
DNA: TGTGCTAGCAGCTTAGGTGCGCTAGCGGGGGGGCAAGATACGCAGTATTTT
V: TRBV7-7
size: .
J: TRBJ2-3
D: TRBD2

CDR3: CASSLVGTSSYEQYF
DNA: TGTGCCAGCAGCTTAGTTGGGACAAGCTCCTACGAGCAGTACTTC
V: TRBV7-9
size: .
J: TRBJ2-7
D: .

CDR3: CASSQDEGENYGYTF
DNA: TGCGCCAGCAGCCAAGATGAGGGGGAAAACTATGGCTACACCTTC
V: TRBV4-1
size: .
J: TRBJ1-2
D: .

CDR3: CSVAGQGQNTEAFF
DNA: TGCAGCGTCGCTGGACAGGGGCAGAACACTGAAGCTTTCTTT
V: TRBV29-1
size: once
J: TRBJ1-1
D: TRBD1

CDR3: CATSGGRSGGFGYTF
DNA: TGTGCCACCAGTGGGGGTCGCTCAGGGGGCTTTGGCTACACCTTC
V: TRBV24-1
size: .
J: TRBJ1-2
D: TRBD1

CDR3: CASSDRYEQYF
DNA: TGCGCCAGCAGTGACCGCTACGAGCAGTACTTC
V: TRBV10-1
size: .
J: TRBJ2-7
D: .

CDR3: CASSPGVAGSTDTQYF
DNA: TGCGCCAGCAGCCCCGGCGTGGCGGGGAGCACAGATACGCAGTATTTT
V: TRBV5-1
size: .
J: TRBJ2-3
D: .

CDR3: CASSALGQYNEQFF
DNA: TGTGCCAGCAGCGCCCTTGGACAGTACAATGAGCAGTTCTTC
V: TRBV9
size: .
J: TRBJ2-1
D: .

CDR3: CASSQVSDTGELFF
DNA: TGTGCCAGCAGCCAAGTGTCCGACACCGGGGAGCTGTTTTTT
V: TRBV4-2
size: .
J: TRBJ2-2
D: .

CDR3: CASNPGGYSQETQYF
DNA: TGTGCCAGCAACCCCGGGGGGTATTCCCAGGAGACCCAGTACTTC
V: TRBV19
size: .
J: TRBJ2-5
D: TRBD2

CDR3: CASSYPPRQGPGNTIYF
DNA: TGTGCCAGCAGTTACCCGCCGAGACAGGGTCCGGGAAACACCATATATTTT
V: TRBV6-2/TRBV6-3
size: .
J: TRBJ1-3
D: TRBD1

CDR3: CASSPLGTGGVYEQYF
DNA: TGTGCCAGCTCACCCCTCGGGACAGGGGGCGTTTACGAGCAGTACTTC
V: TRBV18
size: .
J: TRBJ2-7
D: TRBD1

CDR3: CASSYPGGGNEQYF
DNA: TGTGCCAGCAGTTACCCTGGGGGGGGGAACGAGCAGTACTTC
V: TRBV6-5
size: .
J: TRBJ2-7
D: TRBD2

CDR3: CASSLAKDQPQHF
DNA: TGTGCCAGCAGCTTAGCAAAGGATCAGCCCCAGCATTTT
V: TRBV7-8
size: .
J: TRBJ1-5
D: .

CDR3: CATIGPQSSYNSPLHF
DNA: TGTGCCACCATAGGTCCCCAGAGCTCCTATAATTCACCCCTCCACTTT
V: TRBV28
size: .
J: TRBJ1-6
D: .

CDR3: CSVPGAWEAFF
DNA: TGCAGCGTGCCCGGGGCCTGGGAAGCTTTCTTT
V: TRBV29-1
size: .
J: TRBJ1-1
D: .

CDR3: CASSELTRYEQFF
DNA: TGTGCCAGCAGTGAATTGACCCGATATGAGCAGTTCTTC
V: TRBV25-1
size: .
J: TRBJ2-1
D: .

CDR3: CASSPRPESPLHF
DNA: TGTGCCAGCAGCCCACGGCCGGAATCACCCCTCCACTTT
V: TRBV7-3
size: few
J: TRBJ1-6
D: .

CDR3: CASSEGGTSGLYEQYF
DNA: TGCGCCAGCAGCGAAGGAGGGACTAGCGGGCTCTACGAGCAGTACTTC
V: TRBV5-1
size: .
J: TRBJ2-7
D: TRBD2

CDR3: CASSFGGTNEKLFF
DNA: TGTGCCAGCAGCTTTGGGGGCACTAATGAAAAACTGTTTTTT
V: TRBV7-6
size: once
J: TRBJ1-4
D: .

CDR3: CASTLPGQQNYGYTF
DNA: TGTGCCAGCACGCTCCCGGGACAGCAAAACTATGGCTACACCTTC
V: TRBV2
size: .
J: TRBJ1-2
D: TRBD1

CDR3: CASSQGGGEQFF
DNA: TGTGCCAGCAGCCAAGGGGGAGGTGAGCAGTTCTTC
V: TRBV3-1/TRBV3-2
size: .
J: TRBJ2-1
D: .

CDR3: CASSFSLGTQDGYTF
DNA: TGTGCCAGCAGCTTCAGCCTGGGGACCCAGGATGGCTACACCTTC
V: TRBV7-2
size: .
J: TRBJ1-2
D: .

CDR3: CASSLLPDRYSYEQYF
DNA: TGCGCCAGCAGCTTGTTGCCGGACAGATATTCCTACGAGCAGTACTTC
V: TRBV5-1
size: .
J: TRBJ2-7
D: .

CDR3: CASSGLETQYF
DNA: TGTGCCAGCAGCGGCTTAGAGACCCAGTACTTC
V: TRBV3-1/TRBV3-2
size: .
J: TRBJ2-5
D: .

CDR3: CSAEWGDEQFF
DNA: TGCAGTGCGGAGTGGGGGGATGAGCAGTTCTTC
V: TRBV20-1
size: .
J: TRBJ2-1
D: .

CDR3: CASSSQGGNQPQHF
DNA: TGTGCCAGCAGTTCGCAGGGAGGAAATCAGCCCCAGCATTTT
V: TRBV28
size: .
J: TRBJ1-5
D: .

CDR3: CASSLGLGGYTF
DNA: TGTGCCAGCAGCTTAGGGCTCGGCGGCTACACCTTC
V: TRBV7-9
size: .
J: TRBJ1-2
D: .

CDR3: CASSLPEGQGAYGYTF
DNA: TGTGCCAGCAGCTTACCCGAAGGACAGGGGGCGTATGGCTACACCTTC
V: TRBV7-8
size: .
J: TRBJ1-2
D: TRBD1

CDR3: CATSAGGTDTQYF
DNA: TGTGCCACCAGTGCCGGGGGCACAGATACGCAGTATTTT
V: TRBV24-1
size: .
J: TRBJ2-3
D: .

CDR3: CASSLSRWEGLGNTEAFF
DNA: TGTGCCAGCAGCTTATCTCGCTGGGAGGGATTGGGGAACACTGAAGCTTTCTTT
V: TRBV7-3
size: .
J: TRBJ1-1
D: .

CDR3: CASSLQGGDNEQFF
DNA: TGTGCCAGCAGCCTACAGGGTGGGGACAATGAGCAGTTCTTC
V: TRBV5-4
size: .
J: TRBJ2-1
D: .

CDR3: CSAKTGGGETQYF
DNA: TGCAGCGCTAAGACAGGGGGGGGCGAGACCCAGTACTTC
V: TRBV29-1
size: .
J: TRBJ2-5
D: TRBD1

CDR3: CASSWTGSNTEAFF
DNA: TGTGCCAGCAGCTGGACAGGGTCGAACACTGAAGCTTTCTTT
V: TRBV7-9
size: once
J: TRBJ1-1
D: TRBD1

CDR3: CASSPQVRNGYTF
DNA: TGTGCCAGCAGCCCACAGGTTCGGAATGGCTACACCTTC
V: TRBV7-2
size: .
J: TRBJ1-2
D: .